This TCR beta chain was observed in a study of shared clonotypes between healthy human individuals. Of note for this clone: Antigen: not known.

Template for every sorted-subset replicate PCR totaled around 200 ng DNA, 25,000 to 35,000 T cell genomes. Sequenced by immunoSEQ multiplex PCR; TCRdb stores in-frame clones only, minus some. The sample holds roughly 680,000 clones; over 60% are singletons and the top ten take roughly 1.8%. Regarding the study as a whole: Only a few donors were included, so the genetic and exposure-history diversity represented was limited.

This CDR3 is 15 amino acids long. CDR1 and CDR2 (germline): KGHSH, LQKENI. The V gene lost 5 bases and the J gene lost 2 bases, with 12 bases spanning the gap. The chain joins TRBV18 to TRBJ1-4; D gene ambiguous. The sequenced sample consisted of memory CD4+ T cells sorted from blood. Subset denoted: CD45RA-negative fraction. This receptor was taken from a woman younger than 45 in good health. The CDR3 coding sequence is TGTGCCAGCTCATCCGGACGCTCCACTAATGAAAAACTGTTTTTT. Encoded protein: CASSSGRSTNEKLFF.